Below are 17 T cell receptor beta chains sequenced from a single sample in a study of cytomegalovirus exposure and HLA in healthy donors. The protocol was immunoSEQ multiplex PCR, while the TCRdb copy is restricted to in-frame clones and leaves out a portion. Of around 180,000 clones listed, 84% are singletons. The sample taken for sequencing was PBMCs. These receptors were collected from a man aged 18-30 years in good health and CMV-seropositive.

This chain uses TRBV9 with TRBJ1-3; 10 nucleotides line up with TRBD1. Trimming at V came to 5 bases and at J to 4 bases, leaving 6 bases not matched to a gene. The germline gives CDR1 SGDLS, CDR2 YYNGEE. CDR3 size: 15 residues. The DNA of the CDR3 is TGTGCCAGCAGTGGGACAGGGGATATCGGAAACACCATATATTTT. Translation: CASSGTGDIGNTIYF.

Written as DNA, the CDR3 is TGTGCCAGCAGCCCAGGAGGGGTAAGCGAGCAGTACTTC. It specifies CASSPGGVSEQYF. The chain joins TRBV7-3 to TRBJ2-7; tentative D call: TRBD2 (6 bases). The CDR3 runs 13 residues. Trimming stripped 5 bases from V and 6 bases from J, with 14 bases between. Per germline, CDR1 SGHTA and CDR2 FQGTGA.

The rearrangement links TRBV5-1 to TRBJ2-7; TRBD1 might be the D (6 bases). The CDR3 covers 13 residues. CDR1 and CDR2 from the germline V gene are SGHRS and YFSETQ. The V end lost 7 bases, the J end lost 3 bases, and 14 bases lay between the germline ends. The CDR3 protein is CASSGTNDYEQYF. The CDR3 DNA reads as TGCGCCAGCTCCGGGACAAATGACTACGAGCAGTACTTC.

In nucleotides, the CDR3 is TGCAGCGTCGACCGCAGGGGCCGCTACAATGAGCAGTTCTTC. Translated: CSVDRRGRYNEQFF. The rearrangement uses TRBV29-1 and TRBJ2-1; TRBD1 might be the D (6 bases). Germline V gene sequence: CDR1 SQVTM, CDR2 ANQGSEA. This CDR3 is 14 amino acids long. Trimming removed 6 bases at V and 3 bases at J, with 15 bases between.

This sequence joins TRBV2 and TRBJ2-2, with TRBD1 as a possible D gene (6 bases). The CDR3 is 18 residues long. V was shortened by 2 bases and J by 6 bases, with 22 bases between the two germline ends. Per germline, CDR1 SNHLY and CDR2 FYNNEI. CDR3 residues: CASSESGIRGTESGELFF. The CDR3 DNA reads as TGTGCCAGCAGTGAATCCGGTATCAGGGGAACGGAATCCGGGGAGCTGTTTTTT.

The chain uses TRBV2 and TRBJ2-3, with a weak D call TRBD2 (6 bases). Trimming left V 5 bases short and J 6 bases short, with 24 bases between. Per the germline V gene, CDR1 is SNHLY and CDR2 is FYNNEI. The CDR3 has 17 amino acids. The CDR3 DNA follows: TGTGCCAGCAGTTCCCCTTCCGGGACTCCCCCGGGCGATACGCAGTATTTT. Residues: CASSSPSGTPPGDTQYF. Full variable domain (remainder filled in from reference TRBV2 and TRBJ2-3): EPEVTQTPSHQVTQMGQEVILRCVPISNHLYFYWYRQILGQKVEFLVSFYNNEISEKSEIFDDQFSVERPDGSNFTLKIRSTKLEDSAMYFCASSSPSGTPPGDTQYFGPGTRLTVL.

The chain has TRBV5-6 and TRBJ2-1; maybe TRBD1 (6 bases). This CDR3 spans 11 amino acids. Germline lookup yields CDR1 SGHDT and CDR2 YYEEEE. Between the trimmed V and J ends, which lost 0 bases and 13 bases, there was a span of 8 bases. The CDR3 sequence: CASSLGQAQFF. Here the CDR3 DNA reads TGTGCCAGCAGCTTGGGACAGGCCCAGTTCTTC.

The chain joins TRBV7-2 to TRBJ2-1; 11 nucleotides align to TRBD2. Germline CDR1 is SGHTA and CDR2 is FQGNSA. V lost 5 bases to trimming and J lost 5 bases; unmatched junction nucleotides: 5. The CDR3 sequence is 15 residues long. Written as DNA, the CDR3 is TGTGCCAGCAGCCTACTAGCGGGAGCGCACAATGAGCAGTTCTTC. Amino acids: CASSLLAGAHNEQFF.

Points on this clone: A single base separates this from a much larger clone, so it may be a read error. The V gene is TRBV20-1, the J gene TRBJ2-1; D gene unclear. Trimming stripped 6 bases from V and 4 bases from J, with 4 bases between. The germline CDR1 and CDR2 sequences are DFQATT and SNEGSKA (reference sequence). CDR3 size: 10 residues. The CDR3 DNA follows: TGCAGTGCCCCTTACAATGAGCAGTTCTTC. Translated: CSAPYNEQFF.

This clone was observed a few times. This chain links TRBV21-1 with TRBJ2-2; TRBD2, the table's D call, lacks a check against the DNA. TRBV21-1 is labeled a pseudogene. The CDR3 sequence is 17 residues long. The CDR3, as DNA: TGTGCCAGCAGCAAAAGGTACCTAGCGGGCCACACCGGGGAGCTGTTTTTT. Translation: CASSKRYLAGHTGELFF.

This clone was observed once. This chain connects TRBV29-1 to TRBJ2-1; 9 positions match TRBD2. The germline gives CDR1 SQVTM, CDR2 ANQGSEA. Losses at the gene ends were 6 bases for V and 5 bases for J; bases not matched to a gene: 8. This CDR3 contains 14 residues. CDR3 DNA sequence: TGCAGCGTGCCGGGACTAGCTTATAACAATGAGCAGTTCTTC. It yields the protein CSVPGLAYNNEQFF.

The rearrangement uses TRBV7-9 and TRBJ2-7; 8 bases match TRBD1. The J segment lost 3 bases and the V segment lost 4 bases, leaving 8 bases of the junction unmatched. This CDR3 spans 15 amino acids. Per germline, CDR1 SEHNR and CDR2 FQNEAQ (reference sequence). CDR3 in amino acids: CASSSPDREIYEQYF. CDR3 nucleotides: TGTGCCAGCAGCTCCCCGGACAGGGAGATCTACGAGCAGTACTTC.

This rearrangement joins TRBV4-3 to TRBJ2-3; D might be TRBD1 (6 bases). CDR3 length: 15 amino acids. Germline CDR1 is LGHNA and CDR2 is YSLEER. V was shortened by 5 bases and J by 6 bases, with 18 bases between the two germline ends. Here the CDR3 DNA reads TGCGCCAGCAGCGACCGGGTCAGTGGGGGCGATACGCAGTATTTT. It is translated as CASSDRVSGGDTQYF.

The V and J genes are TRBV9 and TRBJ1-3, with a possible D match to TRBD1 (5 bases). V lost 4 bases and J lost 6, with 17 bases in between. The CDR3 consists of 15 residues. Germline CDR1 is SGDLS and CDR2 is YYNGEE. Here the CDR3 reads CASSPGPGVENTIYF. In nucleotides, the CDR3 is TGTGCCAGCAGCCCAGGGCCCGGCGTGGAAAACACCATATATTTT.

This clone was seen more than once but under ten times. The chain joins TRBV7-8 to TRBJ2-7; 8 positions match TRBD1. J lost 1 base, V lost 4 bases, and 6 bases had no gene match. The CDR3 loop spans 15 amino acids. Germline V gene lookup returns CDR1 SGHVS and CDR2 FQNEAQ. The CDR3 sequence: CASSSAGGVSYEQYF. DNA of the CDR3: TGTGCCAGCAGCTCCGCAGGGGGCGTTTCCTACGAGCAGTACTTC.

DNA of the CDR3: TGTGCCTGGAGTGAGCGGGAGGGACAGTTCTTC. Its protein is CAWSEREGQFF. The chain joins TRBV30 to TRBJ2-1; the match to TRBD2 covers 10 bases. V trimming: 1 base; J trimming: 13 bases; junction bases outside the gene matches: 1. The CDR3 totals 11 residues. Germline-derived CDR1 and CDR2 are GTSNPN and SVGIG (reference sequence).

CDR3 sequence: CASSQAGRGRPANYGYTF. The DNA of the CDR3 is TGTGCCAGCAGCCAAGCGGGCAGGGGGCGCCCAGCTAACTATGGCTACACCTTC. The V gene is TRBV14, the J gene TRBJ1-2, with 8 bases that match TRBD1. Trimming at V came to 1 base and at J to 0 bases, leaving 10 bases not matched to a gene. This CDR3 contains 18 residues. The germline gives CDR1 SGHDN, CDR2 FVKESK.